This T cell receptor beta chain emerged from a study of blood T cell repertoires in COVID-19. The wider study: The United States, Italy and Spain provided the acute and convalescent COVID-19 samples. From T cells, B-cell-depleted T cells, or PBMCs came the material, which was cDNA or gDNA.

Per the authors' pipeline: From reference gene primer amplification, estimates of nucleated cell counts were derived. Using immunoSEQ multiplex PCR, the repertoire was profiled, and TCRdb retains in-frame clones only, with some absent. That table supplies the V and J calls and clone size; D and trimming were determined from the DNA. Found here are just over 90,000 clones, 85% to 90% of them singletons; the top ten hold 1.5%. The clonotype was recovered from a human donor with active COVID-19. The donor label of this sample is uncertain. Input material: peripheral blood.

The CDR3: CASSPPGQRQYGYTF. The CDR3 DNA is TGTGCCAGCTCACCACCGGGACAGCGACAGTATGGCTACACCTTC. The chain has TRBV18 and TRBJ1-2; TRBD1 matches at 7 bases. This CDR3 region has 15 residues. Losses at the gene ends were 0 bases for V and 5 bases for J; bases not matched to a gene: 6. The V gene's germline CDR1 is KGHSH and CDR2 LQKENI.